Listed below are T cell receptor beta chains from one sample, sequenced in a study of blood T cell repertoires in COVID-19. Sequenced by immunoSEQ multiplex PCR; TCRdb stores in-frame clones only, minus some. The sample comprises 50,000 to 65,000 clones, approximately 82% of which are singletons, and roughly 6.8% rests with the top ten. The source material was peripheral blood. These receptors were collected from a human donor in a cohort sampled during active COVID-19. The CDR3 runs from the conserved cysteine through the conserved F or W.

CDR3: CASSILRGQHLGSYNSPLHF
J: TRBJ1-6
V: TRBV19

CDR3: CAWSVAVNQPQHF
J: TRBJ1-5
V: TRBV30

CDR3: CASIPRSGGHEQFF
J: TRBJ2-1
V: TRBV5-8

CDR3: CASSSVGTGMNEKLFF
J: TRBJ1-4
V: TRBV5-4

CDR3: CASKPPQGDGYTF
J: TRBJ1-2
V: TRBV6-5

CDR3: CASSPSDSGNTIYF
J: TRBJ1-3
V: TRBV18

CDR3: CASSEARVNSPLHF
J: TRBJ1-6
V: TRBV2

CDR3: CARSLDTANEQYF
J: TRBJ2-7
V: TRBV7-5

CDR3: CASSLGGSGSYNEQFF
J: TRBJ2-1
V: TRBV11-2

CDR3: CASSGGGLRDSPLHF
J: TRBJ1-6
V: TRBV5-1

CDR3: CASSEGLGGLAEQYF
J: TRBJ2-7
V: TRBV6-1

CDR3: CASSDRPGSTWDTQYF
J: TRBJ2-3
V: TRBV7-3

CDR3: CASSLSVQGNEQFF
J: TRBJ2-1
V: TRBV27